The subject of this entry is one T cell receptor (beta chain). Together with a sample-barcoded 5' primer, a J-beta primer mix was included in a second PCR lasting about 6 to 11 cycles. TCRdb analysed the 5' RACE reads with MiXCR anew, one entry per CDR3 protein. The sample has roughly 800,000 distinct CDR3 sequences, 58% seen once. This entry belongs to a study of blood T cells in healthy people across ages. This CDR3 is 14 amino acids long. Trimming took off 1 base at V and 5 bases at J, with 12 bases between the two ends. Germline CDR1 reads MDHEN; CDR2 reads SYDVKM. This chain uses TRBV28 with TRBJ2-7; the D is unclear. Material for sequencing was blood. The clonotype was recovered from a man aged 30 to 39 in good health. For the CDR3, the DNA is TGTGCCAGCAGTTTATTAGGGTTGGTGAACGAGCAGTACTTC. This sequence encodes CASSLLGLVNEQYF.